The rows below give T cell receptor beta chains drawn from one sample of a study of T cell responses to AZD1222 COVID-19 vaccine. Sequencing was performed with immunoSEQ multiplex PCR; in TCRdb, only in-frame clones are kept and a portion is missing. In the table there are under 150,000 clones, around 90% of which are singletons. The sample was peripheral blood, taken 28 days after the second AZD1222 dose. All receptors come from an adult who received the AZD1222 COVID-19 vaccine. Each CDR3 is given with its conserved first and last residue. Each record gives: V gene, clone size, D gene, J gene, CDR3 protein, CDR3 DNA. The D gene is left open where the match is weak. Part of the rows lack a size; the others show once, few, many or a class for expanded clones.

TRBV27	.	TRBD1	TRBJ1-6	CASSLRQGNSPLHF	TGTGCCAGCAGTTTAAGACAGGGGAATTCACCCCTCCACTTT
TRBV14	.	.	TRBJ2-1	CASSTLWARAYNEQFF	TGTGCCAGCAGCACCCTGTGGGCAAGGGCCTACAATGAGCAGTTCTTC
TRBV6-6	.	TRBD1	TRBJ1-5	CASSFGLTGGQPQHF	TGTGCCAGCAGTTTCGGCCTGACAGGGGGTCAGCCCCAGCATTTT
TRBV2	.	.	TRBJ1-1	CASSPRLNRDTEAFF	TGTGCCAGCAGTCCCCGACTCAACAGGGACACTGAAGCTTTCTTT
TRBV18	.	.	TRBJ1-1	CASSPLPSENTEAFF	TGTGCCAGCTCACCATTGCCTAGTGAGAACACTGAAGCTTTCTTT
TRBV2	few	.	TRBJ2-2	CASRADSTGELFF	TGTGCCAGCAGAGCTGACAGTACCGGGGAGCTGTTTTTT
TRBV6-5	.	.	TRBJ1-6	CASSYSARNGGSPLHF	TGTGCCAGCAGTTACTCGGCAAGAAATGGTGGTTCACCCCTCCACTTT
TRBV4-1	.	TRBD2	TRBJ2-1	CASSLLAGEANEQFF	TGCGCCAGCAGCCTACTAGCGGGGGAAGCCAATGAGCAGTTCTTC
TRBV6-5	.	TRBD1	TRBJ1-6	CASRGQGGYNSPLHF	TGTGCCAGCAGGGGACAGGGCGGTTATAATTCACCCCTCCACTTT
TRBV28	.	.	TRBJ1-1	CASSLGMNTEAFF	TGTGCCAGCAGTTTGGGGATGAACACTGAAGCTTTCTTT